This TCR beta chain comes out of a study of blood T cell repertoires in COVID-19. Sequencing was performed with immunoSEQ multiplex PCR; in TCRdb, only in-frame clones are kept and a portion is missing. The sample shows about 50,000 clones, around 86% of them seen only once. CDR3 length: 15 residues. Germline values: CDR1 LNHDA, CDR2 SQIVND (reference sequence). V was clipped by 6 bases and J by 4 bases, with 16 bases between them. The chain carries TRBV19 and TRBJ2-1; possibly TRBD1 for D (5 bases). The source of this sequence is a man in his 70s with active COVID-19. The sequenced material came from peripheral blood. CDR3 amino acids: CASSRREVGYNEQFF. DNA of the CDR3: TGTGCCAGTAGCCGCAGGGAAGTGGGTTACAATGAGCAGTTCTTC.